This T cell receptor beta chain was observed in a study of T cell changes during pregnancy in multiple sclerosis. Assay used: immunoSEQ multiplex PCR; TCRdb lists only in-frame clones, some missing. The sample yields roughly 48,000 clones, about 95% seen once. The CDR3 contains 13 residues. Germline lookup yields CDR1 GTSNPN and CDR2 SVGIG (reference sequence). The V end lost 5 bases, the J end lost 6 bases, and 17 bases lay between the germline ends. Sequencing used CD8+ T cells from peripheral blood mononuclear cells, obtained in the first trimester of pregnancy. The sequence came from a female donor with multiple sclerosis, enrolled in a pregnancy study. The J gene is TRBJ2-7, the V gene TRBV30, with TRBD2 as a possible D gene (5 bases). The CDR3 nucleotides read TGTGCCTGGGCCCCTTCGCTAGCTGGCGAGCAGTACTTC. Translated, it gives CAWAPSLAGEQYF.